Listed here are 11 T cell receptor beta chains from one sample, sequenced in a study of control samples from healthy donors and cancer patients. The protocol was immunoSEQ multiplex PCR, while the TCRdb copy is restricted to in-frame clones and leaves out a portion. This sample yields approximately 30,000 clones, of which roughly 94% are seen a single time; more than 6.5% belongs to the top ten. The sample taken for sequencing was blood. All receptors come from a man in his 60s in good health.

This chain uses TRBV28 with TRBJ1-2; 7 positions match TRBD1. The germline CDR1 and CDR2 sequences are MDHEN and SYDVKM. CDR3 length: 16 amino acids. V lost 7 bases, J lost 2 bases, and 13 bases stayed unmatched. CDR3 DNA sequence: TGTGCCAGCACCTCTCTAGGACAGGACTTAAACTATGGCTACACCTTC. Its protein product is CASTSLGQDLNYGYTF.

CDR3 amino acids: CASSLGEGDGYTF. The CDR3 DNA reads as TGTGCCAGCAGCTTGGGAGAAGGTGACGGCTACACCTTC. The chain carries TRBV7-2 and TRBJ1-2; D unresolved. Germline values: CDR1 SGHTA, CDR2 FQGNSA. The CDR3 loop spans 13 amino acids. V lost 3 bases and J 8 bases, leaving 13 bases between the germline ends.

V and J are TRBV3-1 (or the pseudogene TRBV3-2) and TRBJ2-1, with D maybe TRBD1 (6 bases). Trimming shortened V by 6 bases and J by 5 bases, and 11 bases separated the two germline ends. The CDR3 is made up of 13 amino acids. Germline V gene lookup returns CDR1 LGHDT and CDR2 YNNKEL (reference sequence). This CDR3 reads CASREAGDNEQFF. The CDR3 DNA reads as TGTGCCAGCAGAGAGGCAGGGGACAATGAGCAGTTCTTC.

A word on this clone: Relative to the germline gene, one junction end is altered; a read error may explain this. This chain connects TRBV9 to TRBJ1-2; TRBD1 aligns across 9 bases. In germline, CDR1 is SGDLS, CDR2 YYNGEE. This CDR3 region has 15 residues. CDR3: CASSPRQGVNYGCTF. The CDR3 nucleotides are TGTGCCAGCAGCCCCCGACAGGGGGTTAACTATGGCTGCACCTTC. The full variable domain, in which reference TRBV9 and TRBJ1-2 provide the parts outside the CDR3, is DSGVTQTPKHLITATGQRVTLRCSPRSGDLSVYWYQQSLDQGLQFLIQYYNGEERAKGNILERFSAQQFPDLHSELNLSSLELGDSALYFCASSPRQGVNYGCTFGSGTRLTVV.

CDR3 protein: CASSPAGGGQGTYGYTF. CDR3 nucleotide sequence: TGTGCCAGCAGCCCAGCAGGTGGGGGACAGGGGACTTATGGCTACACCTTC. J is TRBJ1-2 and V is TRBV6-2 or TRBV6-3; 10 positions match TRBD1. Per the germline V gene, CDR1 is MNHEY and CDR2 is SVGEGT. V lost 6 bases, J lost 5 bases, and 15 bases stayed unmatched. CDR3 length: 17 amino acids.

The chain joins TRBV24-1 to TRBJ1-4; D is perhaps TRBD1 (5 bases). The V and J ends lost 7 bases and 4 bases respectively, with 12 bases between them. This CDR3 is 14 amino acids long. Germline CDR1 KGHDR, CDR2 SFDVKD. The CDR3 spells CATRADSVNEKLFF. CDR3 nucleotides: TGTGCCACCAGGGCCGACAGCGTTAATGAAAAACTGTTTTTT.

The CDR3 here is CASRPPLHAEQFF. CDR3 coding DNA: TGTGCCAGCAGGCCCCCCTTGCATGCTGAGCAGTTCTTC. The chain uses TRBV7-2 and TRBJ2-1; D is unclear. Looked up from germline, CDR1 is SGHTA and CDR2 is FQGNSA. The length of the CDR3 is 13 residues. V dropped 6 bases and J dropped 9 bases, with 15 bases sitting between them.

V is TRBV2 and J is TRBJ2-2; D remains ambiguous. Germline V CDR1 and CDR2: SNHLY, FYNNEI. The CDR3 runs to 13 residues. Trimming left V 7 bases short and J 7 bases short, with 13 bases between. CDR3 protein: CASTTLWSGELFF. CDR3 in DNA: TGTGCCAGCACGACCCTGTGGAGCGGGGAGCTGTTTTTT. Full variable domain (missing parts from reference TRBV2 and TRBJ2-2): EPEVTQTPSHQVTQMGQEVILRCVPISNHLYFYWYRQILGQKVEFLVSFYNNEISEKSEIFDDQFSVERPDGSNFTLKIRSTKLEDSAMYFCASTTLWSGELFFGEGSRLTVL.

This chain connects TRBV7-8 to TRBJ1-2; D ambiguous. CDR3 length: 15 amino acids. CDR1 is SGHVS and CDR2 is FQNEAQ in the germline V gene. Trimming left V 5 bases short and J 7 bases short, with 20 bases between. DNA for the CDR3: TGTGCCAGCAGCCCATCCCAATCAGGCGGGCTTGGCTACACCTTC. Translating gives CASSPSQSGGLGYTF.

V gene TRBV19 combines with J gene TRBJ1-1, with D unclear. CDR1 and CDR2 (germline): LNHDA, SQIVND (reference sequence). This CDR3 contains 14 residues. The V gene lost 0 bases and the J gene lost 8 bases, with 13 bases spanning the gap. As DNA, the CDR3 is TGTGCCAGTAGTATAGATCTGCGAGCTGGAGAAGCTTTCTTT. The encoded protein is CASSIDLRAGEAFF.

This clone was seen a single time. The V gene is TRBV6-5, the J gene TRBJ1-2, with 7 bases fitting TRBD1. The germline V gene encodes CDR1 MNHEY and CDR2 SVGAGI. The V gene end was trimmed by 5 bases and the J gene end by 2 bases; junction bases not matched to a gene: 2. The CDR3 sequence is 13 residues long. CDR3 coding DNA: TGTGCCAGCAGTCCGACAGGGAACTATGGCTACACCTTC. Its protein is CASSPTGNYGYTF.